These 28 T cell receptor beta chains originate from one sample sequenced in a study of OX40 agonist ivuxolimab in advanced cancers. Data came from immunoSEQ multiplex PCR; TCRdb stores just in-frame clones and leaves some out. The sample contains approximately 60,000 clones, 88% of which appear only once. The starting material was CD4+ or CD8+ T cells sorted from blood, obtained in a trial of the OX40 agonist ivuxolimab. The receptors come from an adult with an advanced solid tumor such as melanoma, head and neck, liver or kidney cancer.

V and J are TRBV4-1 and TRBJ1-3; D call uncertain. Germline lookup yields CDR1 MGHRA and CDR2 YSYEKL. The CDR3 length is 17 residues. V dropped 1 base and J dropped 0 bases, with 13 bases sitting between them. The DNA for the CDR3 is TGCGCCAGCAGCCAAGGGCCTGTCCAAAGCTCTGGAAACACCATATATTTT. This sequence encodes CASSQGPVQSSGNTIYF.

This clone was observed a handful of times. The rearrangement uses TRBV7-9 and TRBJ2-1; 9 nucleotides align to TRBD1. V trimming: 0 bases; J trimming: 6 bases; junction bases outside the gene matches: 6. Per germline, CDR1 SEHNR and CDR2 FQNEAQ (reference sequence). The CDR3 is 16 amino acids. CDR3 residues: CASSLAPGQGPNEQFF. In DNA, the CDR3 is TGTGCCAGCAGCTTAGCTCCGGGACAGGGCCCCAATGAGCAGTTCTTC. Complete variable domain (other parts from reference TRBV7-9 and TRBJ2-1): DTGVSQNPRHKITKRGQNVTFRCDPISEHNRLYWYRQTLGQGPEFLTYFQNEAQLEKSRLLSDRFSAERPKGSFSTLEIQRTEQGDSAMYLCASSLAPGQGPNEQFFGPGTRLTVL.

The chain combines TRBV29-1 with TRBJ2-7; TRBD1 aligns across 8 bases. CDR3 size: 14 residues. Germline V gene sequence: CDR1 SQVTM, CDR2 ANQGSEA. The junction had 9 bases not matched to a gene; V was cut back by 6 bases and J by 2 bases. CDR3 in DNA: TGCAGCGTAGGACTGACAGGGGCGGCCTACGAGCAGTACTTC. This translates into CSVGLTGAAYEQYF.

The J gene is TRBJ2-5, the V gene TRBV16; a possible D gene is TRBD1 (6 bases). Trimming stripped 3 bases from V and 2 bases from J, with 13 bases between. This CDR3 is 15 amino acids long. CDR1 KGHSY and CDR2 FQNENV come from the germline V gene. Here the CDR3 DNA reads TGTGCCAGCAGCCAGGGCGGAGGACAGCAAGAGACCCAGTACTTC. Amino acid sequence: CASSQGGGQQETQYF. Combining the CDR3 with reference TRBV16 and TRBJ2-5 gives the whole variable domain GEEVAQTPKHLVRGEGQKAKLYCAPIKGHSYVFWYQQVLKNEFKFLISFQNENVFDETGMPKERFSAKCLPNSPCSLEIQATKLEDSAVYFCASSQGGGQQETQYFGPGTRLLVL.

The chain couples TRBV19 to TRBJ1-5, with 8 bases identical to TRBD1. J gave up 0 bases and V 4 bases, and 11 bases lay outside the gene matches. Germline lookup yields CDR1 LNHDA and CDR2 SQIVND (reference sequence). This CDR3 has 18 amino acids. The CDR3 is CASSTQDRALDSNQPQHF. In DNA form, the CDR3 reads TGTGCCAGTAGTACCCAGGACAGGGCCCTCGATAGCAATCAGCCCCAGCATTTT.

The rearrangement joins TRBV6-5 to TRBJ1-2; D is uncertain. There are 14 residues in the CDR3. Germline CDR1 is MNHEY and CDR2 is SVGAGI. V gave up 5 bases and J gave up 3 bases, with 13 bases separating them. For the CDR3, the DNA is TGTGCCAGCAGTCTCGCTTATACTTACTATGGCTACACCTTC. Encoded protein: CASSLAYTYYGYTF.

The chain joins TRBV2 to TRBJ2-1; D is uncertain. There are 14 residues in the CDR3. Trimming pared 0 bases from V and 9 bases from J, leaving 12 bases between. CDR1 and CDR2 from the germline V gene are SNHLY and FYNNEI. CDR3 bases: TGTGCCAGCAGTGAAGCGGTTAGCCACGTTGAGCAGTTCTTC. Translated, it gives CASSEAVSHVEQFF.

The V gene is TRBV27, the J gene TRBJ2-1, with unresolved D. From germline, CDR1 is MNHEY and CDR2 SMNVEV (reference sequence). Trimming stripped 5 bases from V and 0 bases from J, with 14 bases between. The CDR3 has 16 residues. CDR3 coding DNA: TGTGCCAGCAGTGGCGGCAGCACATACTCCTACAATGAGCAGTTCTTC. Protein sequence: CASSGGSTYSYNEQFF.

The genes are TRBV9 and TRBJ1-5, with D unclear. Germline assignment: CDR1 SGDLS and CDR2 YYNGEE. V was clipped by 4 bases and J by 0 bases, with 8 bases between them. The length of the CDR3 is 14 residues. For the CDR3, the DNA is TGTGCCAGCAGCCTCGTCTTTAGCAATCAGCCCCAGCATTTT. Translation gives CASSLVFSNQPQHF. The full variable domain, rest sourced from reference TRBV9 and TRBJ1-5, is DSGVTQTPKHLITATGQRVTLRCSPRSGDLSVYWYQQSLDQGLQFLIQYYNGEERAKGNILERFSAQQFPDLHSELNLSSLELGDSALYFCASSLVFSNQPQHFGDGTRLSIL.

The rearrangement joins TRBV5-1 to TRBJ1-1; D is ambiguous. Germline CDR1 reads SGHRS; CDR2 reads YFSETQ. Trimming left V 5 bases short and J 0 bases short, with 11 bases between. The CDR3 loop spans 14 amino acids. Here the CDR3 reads CASRIGGMNTEAFF. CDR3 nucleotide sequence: TGCGCCAGCAGGATTGGCGGGATGAACACTGAAGCTTTCTTT.

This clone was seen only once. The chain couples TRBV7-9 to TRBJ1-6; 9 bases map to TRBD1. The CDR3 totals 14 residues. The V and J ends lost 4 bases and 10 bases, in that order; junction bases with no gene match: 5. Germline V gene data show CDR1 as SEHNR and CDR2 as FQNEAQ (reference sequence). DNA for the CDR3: TGTGCCAGCAGCTATACAGGGGGCGGCTCACCCCTCCACTTT. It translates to CASSYTGGGSPLHF. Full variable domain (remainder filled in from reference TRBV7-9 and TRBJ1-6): DTGVSQNPRHKITKRGQNVTFRCDPISEHNRLYWYRQTLGQGPEFLTYFQNEAQLEKSRLLSDRFSAERPKGSFSTLEIQRTEQGDSAMYLCASSYTGGGSPLHFGNGTRLTVT.

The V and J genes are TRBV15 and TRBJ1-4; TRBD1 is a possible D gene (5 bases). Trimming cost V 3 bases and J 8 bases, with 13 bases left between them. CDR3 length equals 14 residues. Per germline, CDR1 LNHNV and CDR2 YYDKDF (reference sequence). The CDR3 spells CATSSIGGYEKLFF. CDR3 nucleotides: TGTGCCACCAGCAGCATTGGGGGGTACGAAAAACTGTTTTTT.

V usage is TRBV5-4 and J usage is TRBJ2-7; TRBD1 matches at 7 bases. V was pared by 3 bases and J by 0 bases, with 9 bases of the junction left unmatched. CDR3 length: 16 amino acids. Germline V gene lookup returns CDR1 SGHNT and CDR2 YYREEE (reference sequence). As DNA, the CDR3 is TGTGCCAGCAGCTACCCCACGACAGGGACCTCCTACGAGCAGTACTTC. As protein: CASSYPTTGTSYEQYF.

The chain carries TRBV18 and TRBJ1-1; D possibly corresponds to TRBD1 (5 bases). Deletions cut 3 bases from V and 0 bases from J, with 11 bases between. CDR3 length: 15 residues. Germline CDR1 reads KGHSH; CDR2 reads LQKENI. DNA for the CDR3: TGTGCCAGCTCACCCCGGGCAGGGATGAACACTGAAGCTTTCTTT. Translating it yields CASSPRAGMNTEAFF. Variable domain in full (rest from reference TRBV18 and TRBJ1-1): NAGVMQNPRHLVRRRGQEARLRCSPMKGHSHVYWYRQLPEEGLKFMVYLQKENIIDESGMPKERFSAEFPKEGPSILRIQQVVRGDSAAYFCASSPRAGMNTEAFFGQGTRLTVV.

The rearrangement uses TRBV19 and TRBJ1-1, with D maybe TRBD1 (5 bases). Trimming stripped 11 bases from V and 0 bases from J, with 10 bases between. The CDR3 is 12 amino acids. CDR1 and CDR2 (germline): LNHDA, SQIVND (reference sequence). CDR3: CACQGVNTEAFF. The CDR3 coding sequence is TGTGCCTGCCAGGGTGTGAACACTGAAGCTTTCTTT.

CDR3 amino acids: CSAKQANSYNEQFF. In nucleotides, the CDR3 is TGCAGCGCGAAACAAGCCAACTCCTACAATGAGCAGTTCTTC. J is TRBJ2-1 and V is TRBV29-1; D uncertain. Trimming removed 7 bases from V and 0 bases from J, with 13 bases in between. The CDR3 has 14 residues. Germline loops: CDR1 SQVTM, CDR2 ANQGSEA.

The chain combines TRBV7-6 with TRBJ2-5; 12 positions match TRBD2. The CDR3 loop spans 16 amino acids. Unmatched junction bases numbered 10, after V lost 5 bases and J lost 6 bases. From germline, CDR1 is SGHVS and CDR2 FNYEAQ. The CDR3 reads CASSGTSGGIPQTQYF. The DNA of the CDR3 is TGTGCCAGCAGCGGAACTAGCGGGGGGATACCCCAGACCCAGTACTTC.

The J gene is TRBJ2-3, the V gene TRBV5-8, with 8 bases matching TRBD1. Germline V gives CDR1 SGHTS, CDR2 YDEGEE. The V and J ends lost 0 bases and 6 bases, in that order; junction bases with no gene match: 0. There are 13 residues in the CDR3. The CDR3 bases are TGTGCCAGCAGCTTGGGACAGGGGGATACGCAGTATTTT. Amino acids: CASSLGQGDTQYF. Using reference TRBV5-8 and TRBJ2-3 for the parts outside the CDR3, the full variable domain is EAGVTQSPTHLIKTRGQQATLRCSPISGHTSVYWYQQALGLGLQFLLWYDEGEERNRGNFPPRFSGRQFPNYSSELNVNALELEDSALYLCASSLGQGDTQYFGPGTRLTVL.

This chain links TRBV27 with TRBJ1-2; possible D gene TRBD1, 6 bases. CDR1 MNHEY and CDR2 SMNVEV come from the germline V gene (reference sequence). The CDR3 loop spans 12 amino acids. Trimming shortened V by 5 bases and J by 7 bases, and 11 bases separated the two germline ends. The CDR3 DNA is TGTGCCAGCAGTCCTCCCAGGGGTGGCTACACCTTC. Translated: CASSPPRGGYTF.

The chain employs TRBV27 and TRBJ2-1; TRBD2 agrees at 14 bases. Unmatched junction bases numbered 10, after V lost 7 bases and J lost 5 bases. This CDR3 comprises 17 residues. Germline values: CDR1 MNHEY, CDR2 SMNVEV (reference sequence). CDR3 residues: CASNRLAGGPGNNEQFF. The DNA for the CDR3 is TGTGCCAGCAATCGACTAGCGGGAGGGCCAGGGAACAATGAGCAGTTCTTC.

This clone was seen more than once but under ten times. CDR3 DNA sequence: TGTGCCAGCAGCCCAACTAGCGGGAGTCATGAGCAGTTCTTC. Translation gives CASSPTSGSHEQFF. The chain couples TRBV7-9 to TRBJ2-1; 11 nucleotides align to TRBD2. The CDR3 runs to 14 residues. With 5 bases clipped from V and 8 bases from J, the junction kept 5 bases outside the gene matches. In germline, CDR1 is SEHNR, CDR2 FQNEAQ (reference sequence).

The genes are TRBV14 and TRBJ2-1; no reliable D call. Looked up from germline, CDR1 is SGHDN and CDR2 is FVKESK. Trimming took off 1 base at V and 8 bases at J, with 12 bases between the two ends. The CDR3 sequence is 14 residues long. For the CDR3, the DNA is TGTGCCAGCAGCCAAGTTGCCCATCGCTATGAGCAGTTCTTC. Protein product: CASSQVAHRYEQFF.

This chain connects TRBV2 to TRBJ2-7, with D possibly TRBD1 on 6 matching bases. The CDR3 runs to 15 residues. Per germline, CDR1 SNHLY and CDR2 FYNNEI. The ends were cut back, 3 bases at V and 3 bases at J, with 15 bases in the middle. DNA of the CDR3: TGTGCCAGCAGTGAGCCGGCAGGGGAGTTCTACGAGCAGTACTTC. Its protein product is CASSEPAGEFYEQYF.

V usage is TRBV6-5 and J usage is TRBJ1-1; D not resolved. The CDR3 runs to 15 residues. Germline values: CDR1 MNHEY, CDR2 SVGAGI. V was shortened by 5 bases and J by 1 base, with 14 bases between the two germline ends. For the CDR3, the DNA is TGTGCCAGCAGTCCACGACAACCACCGAACACTGAAGCTTTCTTT. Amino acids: CASSPRQPPNTEAFF.

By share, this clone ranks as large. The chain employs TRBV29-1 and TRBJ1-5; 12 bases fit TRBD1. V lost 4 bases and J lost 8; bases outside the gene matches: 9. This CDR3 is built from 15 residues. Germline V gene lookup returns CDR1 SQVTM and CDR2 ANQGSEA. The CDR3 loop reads CSVVGDRGLGEPQHF. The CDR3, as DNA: TGCAGCGTTGTAGGGGACAGGGGGCTTGGAGAGCCCCAGCATTTT.

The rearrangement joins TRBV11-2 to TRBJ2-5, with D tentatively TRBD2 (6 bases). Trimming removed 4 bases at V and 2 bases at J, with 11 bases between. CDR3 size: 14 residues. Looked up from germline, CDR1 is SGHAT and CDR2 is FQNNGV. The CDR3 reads CASSWAGQQETQYF. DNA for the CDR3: TGTGCCAGCAGCTGGGCGGGGCAACAAGAGACCCAGTACTTC. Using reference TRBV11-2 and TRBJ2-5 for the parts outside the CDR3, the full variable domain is EAGVAQSPRYKIIEKRQSVAFWCNPISGHATLYWYQQILGQGPKLLIQFQNNGVVDDSQLPKDRFSAERLKGVDSTLKIQPAKLEDSAVYLCASSWAGQQETQYFGPGTRLLVL.

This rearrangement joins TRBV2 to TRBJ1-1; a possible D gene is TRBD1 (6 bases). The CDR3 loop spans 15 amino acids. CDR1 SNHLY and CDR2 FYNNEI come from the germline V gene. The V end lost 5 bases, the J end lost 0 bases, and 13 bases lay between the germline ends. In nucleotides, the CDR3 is TGTGCCAGCAGTTTTACACGGGACATGAACACTGAAGCTTTCTTT. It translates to CASSFTRDMNTEAFF.

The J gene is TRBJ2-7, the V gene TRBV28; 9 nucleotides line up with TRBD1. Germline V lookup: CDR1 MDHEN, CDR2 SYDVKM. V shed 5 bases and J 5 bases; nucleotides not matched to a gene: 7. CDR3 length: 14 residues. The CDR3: CASSPTGTGHEQYV. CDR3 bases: TGTGCCAGCAGTCCAACCGGGACAGGGCACGAGCAGTACGTC.